Shown below are 25 T cell receptor beta chains from a single sample sequenced in a study of blood T cell repertoires in COVID-19. The method was immunoSEQ multiplex PCR; TCRdb's version includes in-frame clones alone and lacks a portion of them. The sample lists roughly 59,000 clones; approximately 80% were seen once. Sequencing was performed on peripheral blood. These receptors came from a human donor in a cohort sampled during active COVID-19.

The chain links TRBV20-1 to TRBJ1-1; weak D call: TRBD1 (5 bases). Germline CDR1 reads DFQATT; CDR2 reads SNEGSKA (reference sequence). The V end was cut by 4 bases, the J end by 4 bases, with 7 bases between. The CDR3 spans 11 residues. CDR3 sequence: CSATDTTEAFF. The CDR3 bases are TGCAGTGCTACGGACACCACTGAAGCTTTCTTT.

Only a few counts were recorded for this clone. This chain connects TRBV4-2 to TRBJ1-2; D is unresolved. CDR1 is LGHNA and CDR2 is YNFKEQ in the germline V gene. The ends were cut back, 0 bases at V and 6 bases at J, with 11 bases in the middle. The CDR3 extends over 14 amino acids. CDR3 sequence (DNA): TGTGCCAGCAGCCAAGAGCGGATATGGAATGGCTACACCTTC. The encoded protein is CASSQERIWNGYTF.

DNA for the CDR3: TGTGCCAGCATCAAGACTAGTCCTGTTCTTTCCTACGAGCAGTACTTC. Translating gives CASIKTSPVLSYEQYF. The chain recombines TRBV7-2 with TRBJ2-7, with a tentative D call TRBD2 (6 bases). The CDR3 has 16 residues. From germline, CDR1 is SGHTA and CDR2 FQGNSA. Trimming took off 7 bases at V and 1 base at J, with 20 bases between the two ends.

This rearrangement joins TRBV28 to TRBJ2-5, with D maybe TRBD1 (5 bases). This CDR3 comprises 15 residues. The V gene lost 3 bases and the J gene lost 5 bases, with 16 bases spanning the gap. Germline lookup yields CDR1 MDHEN and CDR2 SYDVKM. The CDR3 sequence: CASSFPGQDIETQYF. CDR3 DNA: TGTGCCAGCAGTTTTCCTGGGCAGGACATTGAGACCCAGTACTTC. The full variable domain, rest sourced from reference TRBV28 and TRBJ2-5, is DVKVTQSSRYLVKRTGEKVFLECVQDMDHENMFWYRQDPGLGLRLIYFSYDVKMKEKGDIPEGYSVSREKKERFSLILESASTNQTSMYLCASSFPGQDIETQYFGPGTRLLVL.

The genes are TRBV7-2 and TRBJ1-5; the D gene is possibly TRBD1 (5 bases). The CDR3 is 16 residues long. Looked up from germline, CDR1 is SGHTA and CDR2 is FQGNSA. Trimming stripped 6 bases from V and 0 bases from J, with 15 bases between. CDR3 coding DNA: TGTGCCAGCAGACCTACATCAGGGTATAGCAATCAGCCCCAGCATTTT. It translates to CASRPTSGYSNQPQHF.

The CDR3 DNA sequence: TGTGCCAGCGTATCCAGCCCTAGCACCGGGGAGCTGTTTTTT. It is translated as CASVSSPSTGELFF. The rearrangement joins TRBV7-2 to TRBJ2-2; D gene ambiguous. CDR3 length: 14 residues. The germline V gene encodes CDR1 SGHTA and CDR2 FQGNSA. V gave up 8 bases and J gave up 4 bases, with 14 bases separating them. Full variable domain (remainder filled in from reference TRBV7-2 and TRBJ2-2): GAGVSQSPSNKVTEKGKDVELRCDPISGHTALYWYRQSLGQGLEFLIYFQGNSAPDKSGLPSDRFSAERTGGSVSTLTIQRTQQEDSAVYLCASVSSPSTGELFFGEGSRLTVL.

This clone was counted many times. V is TRBV19 and J is TRBJ2-2, with D possibly TRBD1 on 5 matching bases. The germline gives CDR1 LNHDA, CDR2 SQIVND (reference sequence). The V gene lost 8 bases and the J gene lost 1 base, with 11 bases spanning the gap. CDR3 size: 14 residues. The DNA of the CDR3 is TGTGCCAGTGTGAAACAGGTGAACACCGGGGAGCTGTTTTTT. As protein: CASVKQVNTGELFF.

This sequence joins TRBV4-1 and TRBJ2-7, with TRBD2 identical over 7 bases. Germline loops: CDR1 MGHRA, CDR2 YSYEKL. The CDR3 covers 17 residues. Trimming removed 4 bases from V and 0 bases from J; junction bases left unmatched: 12. DNA of the CDR3: TGCGCCAGCAGCCTACGCCGCGGAGCGGGAAGCTCCTACGAGCAGTACTTC. It specifies CASSLRRGAGSSYEQYF.

This chain connects TRBV5-1 to TRBJ2-1; 14 nucleotides agree with TRBD2. V shed 4 bases and J 7 bases; nucleotides not matched to a gene: 4. CDR1 is SGHRS, CDR2 YFSETQ, per germline. The CDR3 spans 15 residues. The CDR3 spells CASSRGLAGVNEQFF. The CDR3 DNA sequence: TGCGCCAGCAGCCGGGGACTAGCGGGAGTTAATGAGCAGTTCTTC.

A single count supports this clone. The chain has TRBV12-1 and TRBJ2-7; the table's TRBD1 call for D was not verified on the DNA. TRBV12-1 is deemed a pseudogene. The CDR3 covers 16 residues. The CDR3 is CASSGRDREFPVGQYF. The CDR3, as DNA: TGTGCCAGCAGCGGCCGGGACAGGGAATTTCCCGTAGGGCAGTACTTC.

The chain uses TRBV28 and TRBJ2-1; 13 bases are a match to TRBD2. The CDR3 is made up of 15 amino acids. Per germline, CDR1 MDHEN and CDR2 SYDVKM. V gave up 5 bases and J gave up 6 bases; unmatched junction bases: 4. The CDR3 coding sequence is TGTGCCAGCAGTCCACTAGCGGGAGGGTTCAATGAGCAGTTCTTC. It encodes CASSPLAGGFNEQFF.

This clone was observed a handful of times. This chain uses TRBV7-9 with TRBJ1-2, with 8 positions matching TRBD1. Per the germline V gene, CDR1 is SEHNR and CDR2 is FQNEAQ (reference sequence). Trimming removed 5 bases from V and 5 bases from J; junction bases left unmatched: 1. CDR3 length equals 12 residues. CDR3 nucleotides: TGTGCCAGCAGCGACAGGGGATATGGCTACACCTTC. Its protein is CASSDRGYGYTF.

The genes are TRBV11-2 and TRBJ2-7; TRBD2 agrees at 11 bases. Germline trimming cut 5 bases from V and 2 bases from J; bases unmatched to any gene: 2. The CDR3 is made up of 14 amino acids. The germline V gene has CDR1 SGHAT and CDR2 FQNNGV. CDR3 amino acids: CASSGLAGPYEQYF. CDR3 DNA: TGTGCCAGCAGCGGACTAGCGGGCCCCTACGAGCAGTACTTC.

The rearrangement uses TRBV5-1 and TRBJ2-3, with 8 bases fitting TRBD2. Germline V gene data show CDR1 as SGHRS and CDR2 as YFSETQ. This CDR3 spans 17 amino acids. V trimming: 2 bases; J trimming: 6 bases; junction bases outside the gene matches: 14. CDR3 loop: CASSFKISGTDWDTQYF. In DNA, the CDR3 is TGCGCCAGCAGCTTCAAAATTAGCGGGACGGACTGGGATACGCAGTATTTT.

This clone was seen a few times. The genes are TRBV5-6 and TRBJ1-2, with 7 positions matching TRBD1. The CDR3 covers 14 residues. The germline V gene has CDR1 SGHDT and CDR2 YYEEEE. J lost 7 bases, V lost 4 bases, and 10 bases had no gene match. CDR3 loop: CASSPPGQLGGYTF. In nucleotides, the CDR3 is TGTGCCAGCAGCCCGCCGGGACAGTTAGGTGGCTACACCTTC. The full variable domain, completed using reference TRBV5-6 and TRBJ1-2, is DAGVTQSPTHLIKTRGQQVTLRCSPKSGHDTVSWYQQALGQGPQFIFQYYEEEERQRGNFPDRFSGHQFPNYSSELNVNALLLGDSALYLCASSPPGQLGGYTFGSGTRLTVV.

This clone was recorded once. The CDR3 here is CASSLRGGLDTQYF. The CDR3 DNA reads TGTGCCAGCAGCCTACGCGGGGGGTTAGATACGCAGTATTTT. The gene calls are TRBV14 and TRBJ2-3, with 8 bases matching TRBD2. V shed 4 bases and J 5 bases; nucleotides not matched to a gene: 5. Germline V gene sequence: CDR1 SGHDN, CDR2 FVKESK. This CDR3 has 14 residues.

The V gene is TRBV11-2, the J gene TRBJ1-4, with D possibly matching TRBD1 (6 bases). Trimming pared 0 bases from V and 8 bases from J, leaving 16 bases between. CDR3 length: 16 residues. From germline, CDR1 is SGHAT and CDR2 FQNNGV. The CDR3 reads CASSLEPGQTGEKLFF. In DNA, the CDR3 is TGTGCCAGCAGCTTAGAGCCCGGACAGACGGGGGAAAAACTGTTTTTT.

The rearrangement joins TRBV11-3 to TRBJ2-7; D is unresolved. In germline, CDR1 is SGHNT, CDR2 YENEEA. The CDR3 extends over 13 amino acids. V shed 3 bases and J shed 3 bases, with 9 bases lying between them. The CDR3 is CASSFSSSYEQYF. The CDR3, as DNA: TGTGCCAGCAGCTTTAGCTCGAGCTACGAGCAGTACTTC.

For this clone: This same CDR3 is encoded by further DNA sequences in the sample. The chain has TRBV9 and TRBJ1-6, with D possibly TRBD1 on 6 matching bases. Per the germline V gene, CDR1 is SGDLS and CDR2 is YYNGEE. This CDR3 contains 16 residues. V lost 0 bases and J lost 8, with 15 bases in between. This CDR3 reads CASSVGGRGEYSPLHF. CDR3 DNA sequence: TGTGCCAGCAGCGTAGGGGGGCGGGGGGAGTATTCACCCCTCCACTTT.

As to this clone: In the same sample, other DNA sequences code for this CDR3. J is TRBJ1-5 and V is TRBV5-6; D not resolved. The CDR3 loop spans 14 amino acids. Germline V CDR1 and CDR2: SGHDT, YYEEEE. Trimming stripped 4 bases from V and 0 bases from J, with 8 bases between. CDR3 sequence: CASSGQNSNQPQHF. The CDR3 coding sequence is TGTGCCAGCAGCGGGCAGAATAGCAATCAGCCCCAGCATTTT. The whole variable domain, remainder taken from reference TRBV5-6 and TRBJ1-5, is DAGVTQSPTHLIKTRGQQVTLRCSPKSGHDTVSWYQQALGQGPQFIFQYYEEEERQRGNFPDRFSGHQFPNYSSELNVNALLLGDSALYLCASSGQNSNQPQHFGDGTRLSIL.

The V and J genes are TRBV6-2 or TRBV6-3 and TRBJ2-2; 9 bases fit TRBD1. This CDR3 comprises 15 residues. The V segment lost 3 bases and the J segment 8 bases; nucleotides outside the gene matches: 7. Per the germline V gene, CDR1 is MNHEY and CDR2 is SVGEGT. Here the CDR3 reads CASSYGTGGRGELFF. The CDR3 DNA reads TGTGCCAGCAGTTATGGTACAGGGGGCAGGGGGGAGCTGTTTTTT.

The rearrangement joins TRBV9 to TRBJ2-7, with TRBD1 identical over 7 bases. This CDR3 is built from 15 residues. The germline V gene encodes CDR1 SGDLS and CDR2 YYNGEE. Trimming cost V 1 base and J 2 bases; bases outside gene matches: 6. CDR3 sequence (DNA): TGTGCCAGCAGCGTATACCCGGACAGGCCCTACGAGCAGTACTTC. Its protein product is CASSVYPDRPYEQYF.

This clone was found a few times. The rearrangement uses TRBV6-4 and TRBJ2-3, with 9 positions matching TRBD2. Germline CDR1 reads MRHNA; CDR2 reads SNTAGT. V was clipped by 4 bases and J by 4 bases; unmatched bases: 3. This CDR3 is 14 amino acids long. The CDR3 loop is CASSGAGGADTQYF. In DNA form, the CDR3 reads TGTGCCAGCAGTGGTGCGGGAGGGGCAGATACGCAGTATTTT.

The J gene is TRBJ2-2, the V gene TRBV7-2, with D perhaps TRBD2 (5 bases). Germline V gene sequence: CDR1 SGHTA, CDR2 FQGNSA. V dropped 5 bases and J dropped 2 bases, with 15 bases sitting between them. The CDR3 length is 16 residues. The CDR3 DNA reads TGTGCCAGCAGCGGCTTCAGCGGTCCTAACACCGGGGAGCTGTTTTTT. Its translation is CASSGFSGPNTGELFF.

This clone was counted only a few times. This sequence joins TRBV7-2 and TRBJ2-1; D possibly corresponds to TRBD2 (5 bases). Germline V gene lookup returns CDR1 SGHTA and CDR2 FQGNSA. Trimming stripped 8 bases from V and 0 bases from J, with 14 bases between. This CDR3 region has 15 residues. In DNA form, the CDR3 reads TGTGCCAGCCGCATCAGCGGAAGCTCCTACAATGAGCAGTTCTTC. Its translation is CASRISGSSYNEQFF.